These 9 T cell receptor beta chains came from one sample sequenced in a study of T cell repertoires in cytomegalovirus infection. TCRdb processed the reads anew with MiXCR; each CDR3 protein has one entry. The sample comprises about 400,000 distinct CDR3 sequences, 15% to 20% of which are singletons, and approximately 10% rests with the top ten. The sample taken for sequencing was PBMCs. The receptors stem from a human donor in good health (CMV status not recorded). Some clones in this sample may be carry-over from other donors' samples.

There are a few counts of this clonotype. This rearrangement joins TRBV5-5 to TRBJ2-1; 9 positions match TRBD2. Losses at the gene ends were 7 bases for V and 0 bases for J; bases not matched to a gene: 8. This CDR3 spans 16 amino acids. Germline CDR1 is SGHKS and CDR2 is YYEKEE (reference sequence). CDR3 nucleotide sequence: TGTGCCAGCCTCCCAGCGGGAGGTTTCTCCTACAATGAGCAGTTCTTC. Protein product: CASLPAGGFSYNEQFF. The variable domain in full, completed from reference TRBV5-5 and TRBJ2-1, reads DAGVTQSPTHLIKTRGQQVTLRCSPISGHKSVSWYQQVLGQGPQFIFQYYEKEERGRGNFPDRFSARQFPNYSSELNVNALLLGDSALYLCASLPAGGFSYNEQFFGPGTRLTVL.

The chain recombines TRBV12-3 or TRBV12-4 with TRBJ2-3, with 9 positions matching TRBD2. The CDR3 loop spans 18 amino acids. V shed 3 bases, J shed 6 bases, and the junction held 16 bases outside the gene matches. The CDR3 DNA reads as TGTGCCAGCAGTTTTTTCCCCACTTGGCGGGGGGGCAATGATACGCAGTATTTT. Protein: CASSFFPTWRGGNDTQYF.

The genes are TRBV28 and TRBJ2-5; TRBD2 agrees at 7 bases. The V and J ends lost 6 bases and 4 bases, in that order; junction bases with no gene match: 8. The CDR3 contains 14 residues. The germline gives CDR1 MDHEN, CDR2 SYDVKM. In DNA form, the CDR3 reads TGTGCCAGCAGGTGGAGCGGGGCGGGAGAGACCCAGTACTTC. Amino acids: CASRWSGAGETQYF. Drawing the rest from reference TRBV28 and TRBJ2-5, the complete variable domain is DVKVTQSSRYLVKRTGEKVFLECVQDMDHENMFWYRQDPGLGLRLIYFSYDVKMKEKGDIPEGYSVSREKKERFSLILESASTNQTSMYLCASRWSGAGETQYFGPGTRLLVL.

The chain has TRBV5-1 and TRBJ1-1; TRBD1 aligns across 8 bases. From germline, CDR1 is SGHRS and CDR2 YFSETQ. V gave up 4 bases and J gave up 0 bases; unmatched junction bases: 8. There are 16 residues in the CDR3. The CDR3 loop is CASSLRDRRMNTEAFF. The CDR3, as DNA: TGCGCCAGCAGCCTGAGGGACAGGCGTATGAACACTGAAGCTTTCTTT.

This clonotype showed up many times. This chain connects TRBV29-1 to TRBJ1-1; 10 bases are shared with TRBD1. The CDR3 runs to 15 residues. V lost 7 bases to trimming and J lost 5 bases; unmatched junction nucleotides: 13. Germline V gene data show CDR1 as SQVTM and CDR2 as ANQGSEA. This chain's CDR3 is CSAGVRDRGGTEAFF. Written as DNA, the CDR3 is TGCAGCGCCGGTGTCCGGGACAGGGGAGGGACTGAAGCTTTCTTT.

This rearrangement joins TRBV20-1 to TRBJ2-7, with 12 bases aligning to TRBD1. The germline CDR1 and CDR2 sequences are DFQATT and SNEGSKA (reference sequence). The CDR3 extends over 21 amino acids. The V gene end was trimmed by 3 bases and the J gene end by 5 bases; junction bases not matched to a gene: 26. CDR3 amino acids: CSARGTGGHEYSIILGHEQYF. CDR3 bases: TGCAGTGCTAGGGGGACAGGGGGCCACGAATACTCAATTATCCTAGGGCACGAGCAGTACTTC.

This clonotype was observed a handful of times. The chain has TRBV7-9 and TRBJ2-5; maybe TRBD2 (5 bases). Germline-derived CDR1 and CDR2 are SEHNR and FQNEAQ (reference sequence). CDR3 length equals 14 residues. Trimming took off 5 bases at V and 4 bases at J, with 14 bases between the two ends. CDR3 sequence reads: CASSPREEGETQYF. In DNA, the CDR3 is TGTGCCAGCAGCCCAAGAGAAGAGGGAGAGACCCAGTACTTC.

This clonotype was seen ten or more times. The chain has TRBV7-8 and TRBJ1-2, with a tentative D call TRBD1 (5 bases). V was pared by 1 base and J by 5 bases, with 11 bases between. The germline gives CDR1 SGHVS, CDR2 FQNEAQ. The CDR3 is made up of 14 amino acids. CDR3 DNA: TGTGCCAGCAGCTTAGGAGGGGTGCAGTATGGCTACACCTTC. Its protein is CASSLGGVQYGYTF.

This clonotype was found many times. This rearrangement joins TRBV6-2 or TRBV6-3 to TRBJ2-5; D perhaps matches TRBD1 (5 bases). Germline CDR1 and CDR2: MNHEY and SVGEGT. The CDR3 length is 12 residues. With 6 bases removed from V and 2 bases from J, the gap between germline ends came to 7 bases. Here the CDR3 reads CASRTDQETQYF. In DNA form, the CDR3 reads TGTGCCAGCAGGACAGATCAAGAGACCCAGTACTTC.